This T cell receptor (beta chain) was observed in a study of T cells after yellow fever vaccination. TCRdb redid the calling of the 5' RACE reads with MiXCR, one entry per CDR3 protein. The repertoire includes under 150,000 distinct CDR3 sequences, about 8% of them detected once, and roughly 0.77% sits in the top ten. This clonotype has at least ten counts. V gave up 7 bases and J gave up 9 bases, with 7 bases separating them. Germline CDR1 reads SQVTM; CDR2 reads ANQGSEA. The CDR3 sequence is 10 residues long. The sequence was obtained from a man younger than 45 who received the YFV17D yellow fever vaccine. The chain uses TRBV29-1 and TRBJ1-6; D unresolved. The material was CD4+ T cells sorted from PBMCs, obtained 5 days after the yellow fever booster vaccination. The CDR3 nucleotides are TGCAGCGCCGATAGTTCACCCCTCCACTTT. Its translation: CSADSSPLHF.